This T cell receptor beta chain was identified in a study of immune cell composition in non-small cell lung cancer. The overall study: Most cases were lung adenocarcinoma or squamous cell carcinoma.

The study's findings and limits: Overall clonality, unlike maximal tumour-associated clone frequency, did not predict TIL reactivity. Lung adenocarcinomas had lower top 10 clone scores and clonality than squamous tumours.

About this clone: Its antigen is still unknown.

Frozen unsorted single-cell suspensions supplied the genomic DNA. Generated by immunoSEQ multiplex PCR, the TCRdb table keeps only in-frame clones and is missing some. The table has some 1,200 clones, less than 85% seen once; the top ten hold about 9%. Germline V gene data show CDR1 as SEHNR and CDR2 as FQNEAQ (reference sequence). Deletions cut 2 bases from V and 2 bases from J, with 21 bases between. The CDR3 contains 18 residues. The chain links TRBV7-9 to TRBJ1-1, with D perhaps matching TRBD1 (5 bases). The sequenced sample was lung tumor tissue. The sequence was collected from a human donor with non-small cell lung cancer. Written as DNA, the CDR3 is TGTGCCAGCAGCTTATCTTATTGGGGCTGGGCAACCAACACTGAAGCTTTCTTT. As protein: CASSLSYWGWATNTEAFF.